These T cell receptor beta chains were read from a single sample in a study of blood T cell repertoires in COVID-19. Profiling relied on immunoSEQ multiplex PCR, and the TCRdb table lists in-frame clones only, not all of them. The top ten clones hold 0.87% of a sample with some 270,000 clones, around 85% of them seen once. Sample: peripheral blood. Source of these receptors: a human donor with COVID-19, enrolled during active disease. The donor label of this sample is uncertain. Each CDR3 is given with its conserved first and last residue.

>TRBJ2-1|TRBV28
CASGQGVDEQFF
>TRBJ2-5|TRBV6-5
CASLRGETQYF
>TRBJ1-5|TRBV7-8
CASSLEAGANQPQHF
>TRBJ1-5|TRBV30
CAWGTASNQPQHF
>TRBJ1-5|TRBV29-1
CSVREGGGQPQHF
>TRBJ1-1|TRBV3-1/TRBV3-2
CASRQGANTEAFF
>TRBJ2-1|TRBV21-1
CASRGGWDNEQFF
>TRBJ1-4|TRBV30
CAWSLLNEKLFF
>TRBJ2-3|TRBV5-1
CASSSLGLAGGGDTQYF
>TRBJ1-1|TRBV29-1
CSVEDLTEMNTEAFF
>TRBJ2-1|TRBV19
CASSKTSIRSSYNEQFF
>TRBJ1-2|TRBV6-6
CASSYAGTGLSGYTF
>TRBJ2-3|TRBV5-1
CASSFAGTSLADTQYF
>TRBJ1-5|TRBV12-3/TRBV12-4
CASSLSGNQPQHF
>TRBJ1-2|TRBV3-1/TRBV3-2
CASSGSGGGYGYTF
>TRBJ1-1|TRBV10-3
CASRDGRSDTEAFF
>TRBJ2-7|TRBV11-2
CASSLQSGLAGGHGEQYF
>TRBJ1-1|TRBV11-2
CASSPHHTEAFF
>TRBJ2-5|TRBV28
CASRPQGIQETQYF
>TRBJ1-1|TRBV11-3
CASSLDVQAEAFF
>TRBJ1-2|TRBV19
CASTPGQGPRSYTF
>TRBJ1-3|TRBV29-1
CSVEINRGEDTIYF
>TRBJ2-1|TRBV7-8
CASSLVHKRASLGLHEQFF
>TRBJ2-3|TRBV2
CASSDPGDTQYF
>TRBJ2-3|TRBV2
CASRVVRGTDTQYF
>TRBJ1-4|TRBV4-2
CASSQAAAGDEKLFF
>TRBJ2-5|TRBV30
CAWTQGWTSSGRAEETQYF
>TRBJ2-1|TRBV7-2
CASSELAGGSDEQFF
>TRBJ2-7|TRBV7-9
CASSFGGATYEQYF
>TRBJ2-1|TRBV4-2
CASSQVGAAGGQNEQFF
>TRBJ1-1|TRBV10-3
CAISESQGSFTEAFF
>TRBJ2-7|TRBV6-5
CASSYQGARNEQYF
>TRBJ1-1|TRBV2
CASREGEEGRNTEAFF
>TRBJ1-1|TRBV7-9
CASSLETGGFAEAFF
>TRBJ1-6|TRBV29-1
CSASGQGGNSPLHF
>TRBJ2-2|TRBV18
CASSPTGSTGELFF
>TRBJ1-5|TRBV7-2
CASSLNRDRPQHF
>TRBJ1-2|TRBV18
CASSPEGDYGYTF
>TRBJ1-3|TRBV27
CASSPQPDRRSGNTIYF
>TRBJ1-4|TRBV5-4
CASSLEFNEKLFF
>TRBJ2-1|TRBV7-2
CASSSTGAPYNEQFF
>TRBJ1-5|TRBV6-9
CASSQGNREISNQPQHF
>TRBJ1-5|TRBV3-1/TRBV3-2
CASSQVPRGHYSNQPQHF
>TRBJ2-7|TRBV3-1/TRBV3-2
CASSPRTSGRAERYEQYF
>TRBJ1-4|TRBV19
CASSIMGRSANEKLFF
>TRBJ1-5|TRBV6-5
CASSLDRGIDQPQHF
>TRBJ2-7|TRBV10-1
CASSPGGSNEQYF
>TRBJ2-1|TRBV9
CASSPRTGENIGNEQFF
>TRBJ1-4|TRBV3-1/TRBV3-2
CASSRELTGAANEKLFF
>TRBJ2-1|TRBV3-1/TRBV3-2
CASSPTSGSYNEQFF
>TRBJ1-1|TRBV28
CASSMDRSNTEAFF
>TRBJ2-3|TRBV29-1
CSIILGRTDTQYF
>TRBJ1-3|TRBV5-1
CASREGTGNTIYF
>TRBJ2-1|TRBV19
CASSPGLAYHEQFF
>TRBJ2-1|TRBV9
CASSVGWGVPYNEQFF
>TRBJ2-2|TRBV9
CASSVRVNTGELFF
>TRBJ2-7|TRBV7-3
CASSPLGSSYEQYF
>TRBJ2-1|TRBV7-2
CASSISGSSNEQFF
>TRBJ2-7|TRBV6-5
CAIRRGVFIYEQYF